This T cell receptor beta chain was sequenced in a study of cytomegalovirus exposure and HLA in healthy donors. The V gene end was trimmed by 7 bases and the J gene end by 2 bases; junction bases not matched to a gene: 4. CDR1 is SGHNT and CDR2 is YENEEA in the germline V gene. The CDR3 is 13 amino acids. The study, taken as a whole, reports: Judged likely to be a sequencing artifact was a cluster of highly shared sequence variants. Overall, around 160 TCR beta chains were annotated as cytomegalovirus-associated. Later analysis showed most CMV-associated TCR beta chains appearing HLA-restricted. Reported performance of the classifier showed diagnosis of cytomegalovirus status with high specificity and sensitivity.

PCR involved 60 Vbeta and 13 Jbeta primers. The protocol was immunoSEQ multiplex PCR, while the TCRdb copy is restricted to in-frame clones and leaves out a portion. The table includes approximately 220,000 clones, approximately 88% detected once. In its sample, this clone was seen once. Its specificity is not known. This receptor was obtained from a boy aged 2 to 10 in good health and CMV-seronegative. This rearrangement joins TRBV11-3 to TRBJ2-5, with TRBD2 identical over 7 bases. The sample comprised PBMCs. CDR3 loop: CASKLAIQETQYF. The DNA for the CDR3 is TGTGCCAGCAAACTAGCGATACAAGAGACCCAGTACTTC. The complete variable domain, with remaining parts taken from reference TRBV11-3 and TRBJ2-5, reads EAGVVQSPRYKIIEKKQPVAFWCNPISGHNTLYWYLQNLGQGPELLIRYENEEAVDDSQLPKDRFSAERLKGVDSTLKIQPAELGDSAVYLCASKLAIQETQYFGPGTRLLVL.